Sequencing of this T cell receptor (beta chain) was carried out in a study of blood T cell repertoires in COVID-19. Original processing methods: For nucleated cells, counts were estimated from reference gene primer amplification. Here immunoSEQ multiplex PCR was the method, and the copy in TCRdb shows in-frame clones only, minus some. D and trimming were read from the DNA, whereas the V and J calls and clone size are those reported in that table. The table includes 70,000 or so clones, 75% to 90% detected once. Germline trimming cut 6 bases from V and 0 bases from J; bases unmatched to any gene: 8. CDR3 length: 17 residues. Germline CDR1 LNHDA, CDR2 SQIVND (reference sequence).

This TCR was sampled from an older man with active or convalescent COVID-19. The source material was peripheral blood. The J gene is TRBJ2-3, the V gene TRBV19, with 11 bases fitting TRBD2. The CDR3: CASRLAGARASTDTQYF. CDR3 coding DNA: TGTGCCAGTAGACTAGCGGGGGCCCGTGCTAGCACAGATACGCAGTATTTT.